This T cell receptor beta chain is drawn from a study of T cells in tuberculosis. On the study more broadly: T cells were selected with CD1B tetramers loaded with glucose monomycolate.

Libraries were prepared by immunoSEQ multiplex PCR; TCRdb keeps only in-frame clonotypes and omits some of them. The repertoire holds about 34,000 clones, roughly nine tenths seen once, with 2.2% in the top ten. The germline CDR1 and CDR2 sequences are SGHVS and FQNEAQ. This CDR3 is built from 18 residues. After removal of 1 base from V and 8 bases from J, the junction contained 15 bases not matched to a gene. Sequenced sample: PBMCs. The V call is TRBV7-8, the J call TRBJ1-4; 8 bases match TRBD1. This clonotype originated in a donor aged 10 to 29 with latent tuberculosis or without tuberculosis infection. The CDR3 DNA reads TGTGCCAGCAGCTTAGGAGGACAGGGAGATATCACGACGGAAAAACTGTTTTTT. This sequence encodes CASSLGGQGDITTEKLFF.